This TCR beta chain was sequenced in a study (dated by TCRdb to the mid-2010s). Study-wide context: The study set out to test whether tumor-infiltrating Tregs in breast cancer get recruited from blood Tregs or are instead converted in situ from other CD4+ T cell subsets.

Full-length TCR variable regions were amplified by 5' RACE PCR with constant-region reverse primers, and semi-nested PCR with Nested Universal Primer A was subsequently performed. The ReliaPrep RNA Cell Miniprep System was used to extract total RNA, which was then reverse transcribed into 5'RACE-ready cDNA with the SMARTer RACE 5'/3' Kit. Full-length TCR alpha and beta libraries were barcoded with multiplex adaptors and sequenced on an Illumina MiSeq. For the original study's pipeline: Sequencing data were pooled across the five patients for each of nine subset-tissue groups and compared by unsupervised clustering of TCR gene usage. Repertoire similarity was calculated with the Morisita-Horn index, weighting shared sequences by their contribution to each repertoire. TCRdb reprocessing: public reads trimmed at Q25 with fastp, clones called with MiXCR, in-frame beta chains kept. For every CDR3 protein sequence, its rows merge into one entry that carries the most common genes and DNA. The V and J calls, along with clone size, are taken from TCRdb and not from the paper's own processing. The sample table records approximately 5,000 distinct CDR3 sequences; around half of these occur just once. The ten top clones hold approximately 3.8% of the sample.

Turning to this clonotype: Its binding antigen is unknown. Base qualities are not at hand, and no much larger clone is one base apart.

In the germline V gene, CDR1 corresponds to SGHNT and CDR2 to YENEEA. Between the V and J ends, shortened by 5 bases and 0 bases respectively, the junction contains 15 bases. The CDR3 covers 16 residues, taking in both the cysteine and the phenylalanine. The entry retains the CDR3 DNA only, 48 bases that are in frame from base 1. What the research found in general, with its limitations: Rather than covering whole repertoires, validation in the larger cohort was restricted to a single TCR beta V-J rearrangement. Tumor-infiltrating Treg TCR alpha and beta sequences overlapped most with tumor naive CD4+ T cells, then with blood naive CD4+ T cells. In terms of TCR gene usage, tumor memory CD4+ T cells clustered together with blood and lymph node memory CD4+ cells, as well as with lymph node naive CD4+ cells.

Memory CD4+ T cells were isolated as CD4+CD45RO+CD25- cells. Tregs, naive and memory CD4+ T cells from tumor, blood and ipsilateral draining lymph nodes of five breast cancer patients underwent full-length TCR alpha and beta sequencing. Mononuclear cells from lymph nodes or approximately 50 ml of peripheral blood were isolated by Ficoll density gradient centrifugation. FACS confirmed that the sorted cell populations were more than 90% pure. Specimen: memory CD4+ T cells sorted from blood. The cell subset or site label of this sample denotes: memory CD4+ T cells, CD4+CD45RO+CD25-. The source is a female donor with breast cancer. The chain links TRBV11-3 with TRBJ2-3, and TRBD1 may be the D gene, going by 5 matching bases. The CDR3 loop reads CASSLPTGLSTDTQYF. The DNA reads as follows: TGTGCCAGCAGCCTACCTACAGGCCTGAGCACAGATACGCAGTATTTT.